This TCR beta chain originates from a study of blood T cell repertoires in COVID-19. Germline V gene data show CDR1 as LNHDA and CDR2 as SQIVND (reference sequence). The V and J ends lost 6 bases and 1 base, in that order; junction bases with no gene match: 2. This CDR3 spans 14 amino acids. Libraries were prepared by immunoSEQ multiplex PCR; TCRdb keeps only in-frame clonotypes and omits some of them. This table has some 150,000 clones, around 85% appearing once. The chain combines TRBV19 with TRBJ2-7, with TRBD1 matching over 11 bases. Sequencing was done on a sample of peripheral blood. This receptor was identified in a woman aged 55-75 years with COVID-19, enrolled during active disease. The DNA for the CDR3 is TGTGCCAGTAGAAGGGACAGGGGGTCCTACGAGCAGTACTTC. Its translation is CASRRDRGSYEQYF.